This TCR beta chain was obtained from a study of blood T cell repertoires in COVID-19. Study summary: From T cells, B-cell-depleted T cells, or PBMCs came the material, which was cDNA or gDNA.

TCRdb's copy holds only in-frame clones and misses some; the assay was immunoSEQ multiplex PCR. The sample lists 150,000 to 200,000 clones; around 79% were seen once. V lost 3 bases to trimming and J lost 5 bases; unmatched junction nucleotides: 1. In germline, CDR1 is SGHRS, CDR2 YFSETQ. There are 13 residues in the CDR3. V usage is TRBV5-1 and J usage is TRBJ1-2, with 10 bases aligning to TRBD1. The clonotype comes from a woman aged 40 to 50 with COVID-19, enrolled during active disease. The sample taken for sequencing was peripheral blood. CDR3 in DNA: TGCGCCAGCAGCTCGGGACAGGGGTATGGCTACACCTTC. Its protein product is CASSSGQGYGYTF.